The 11 T cell receptor beta chains in this list originate from one sample, sequenced in a study of regulatory T cells in long-lasting Graves disease. Noted time point: persistent/refractory GD, antithyroid drugs over 5 years with positive TRAb. The TCR library was made from RNA extracted from PBMCs. Building the TCR beta libraries relied on iRepertoire HTBI primers, and CDR3 regions underwent Arm-PCR. MiXCR, applied by TCRdb to the multiplex PCR reads, yields one record per CDR3 protein. The sample has about 660,000 distinct CDR3 sequences, 25% to 30% seen once; the top ten hold under 50%. The sequencing here drew on peripheral blood mononuclear cells (PBMCs), taken when the disease was refractory, from a patient treated with antithyroid drugs. The receptors here all came from a female donor with Graves disease.

The CDR3 DNA reads as TGTGCCACCCCAGACAGTCCGGAACAAGAGACCCAGTACTTC. Encoded protein: CATPDSPEQETQYF. This chain joins TRBV24-1 and TRBJ2-5; maybe TRBD1 (5 bases). The V and J ends lost 9 bases and 2 bases respectively, with 15 bases between them. This CDR3 is built from 14 residues. Germline loops: CDR1 KGHDR, CDR2 SFDVKD.

J is TRBJ1-2 and V is TRBV19; TRBD1 might be the D (5 bases). V lost 7 bases, J lost 4 bases, and 10 bases lay in between. CDR3 length: 12 amino acids. Per the germline V gene, CDR1 is LNHDA and CDR2 is SQIVND (reference sequence). CDR3 nucleotide sequence: TGTGCCAGTACCGGGGCTAGCTATGGCTACACCTTC. It is translated as CASTGASYGYTF.

There are a few counts of this clonotype. The chain uses TRBV5-1 and TRBJ1-2, with a tentative D call TRBD1 (5 bases). This CDR3 has 13 residues. Germline V lookup: CDR1 SGHRS, CDR2 YFSETQ. V lost 5 bases and J 6 bases, leaving 14 bases between the germline ends. CDR3 loop: CASSRDGADGYTF. The CDR3 DNA reads TGCGCCAGCAGTAGGGACGGTGCAGATGGCTACACCTTC.

This clonotype was picked up a small number of times. This chain joins TRBV5-6 and TRBJ1-5; possibly TRBD1 for D (6 bases). This CDR3 has 16 amino acids. CDR1 is SGHDT, CDR2 YYEEEE, per germline. Trimming shortened V by 4 bases and J by 2 bases, and 16 bases separated the two germline ends. The CDR3 reads CASSLEAGAGNQPQHF. CDR3 nucleotides: TGTGCCAGCAGCCTTGAGGCGGGGGCGGGCAATCAGCCCCAGCATTTT.

This clonotype has just a few counts. The gene calls are TRBV27 and TRBJ2-7; D gene uncertain. The CDR3 is made up of 13 amino acids. Between the trimmed V and J ends, which lost 3 bases and 3 bases, there was a span of 9 bases. The germline CDR1 and CDR2 sequences are MNHEY and SMNVEV (reference sequence). CDR3 in amino acids: CASSLTENYEQYF. For the CDR3, the DNA is TGTGCCAGCAGTTTGACCGAGAACTACGAGCAGTACTTC.

The chain couples TRBV7-2 to TRBJ1-1; D possibly corresponds to TRBD1 (6 bases). V lost 7 bases to trimming and J lost 2 bases, with 14 bases between them. The CDR3 runs to 14 residues. The germline V gene has CDR1 SGHTA and CDR2 FQGNSA. CDR3: CASTRGGSNTEAFF. The CDR3 DNA reads as TGTGCCAGCACCCGAGGGGGTTCAAACACTGAAGCTTTCTTT.

This CDR3 is CASSAGEGTEAFF. The CDR3 DNA reads as TGTGCCAGCAGTGCCGGCGAAGGGACTGAAGCTTTCTTT. The V gene is TRBV6-1, the J gene TRBJ1-1; no reliable D call. V shed 4 bases and J shed 5 bases, with 11 bases lying between them. CDR3 length: 13 residues. The germline CDR1 and CDR2 sequences are MNHNS and SASEGT.

V is TRBV12-3 or TRBV12-4 and J is TRBJ1-1; D remains unclear. The V gene lost 2 bases and the J gene lost 6 bases, with 13 bases spanning the gap. The length of the CDR3 is 14 residues. The CDR3 DNA sequence: TGTGCCAGCAGTTTACAAGCAGGATTTGCTGAAGCTTTCTTT. Translation: CASSLQAGFAEAFF.

A note on this clonotype: The junction departs from germline at one end; a sequencing error may be responsible. The chain has TRBV28 and TRBJ1-2; TRBD1 matches 7 bases. Per the germline V gene, CDR1 is MDHEN and CDR2 is SYDVKM. This CDR3 comprises 13 residues. CDR3 sequence reads: CAGSLTGSYGYTF. The CDR3 DNA reads TGTGCCGGCAGTCTGACAGGGTCCTATGGCTACACCTTC.

Concerning this clonotype itself: This clone may be a read error of a much larger clone one base away. The chain uses TRBV27 and TRBJ1-2, with 7 bases lining up with TRBD1. Germline values: CDR1 MNHEY, CDR2 SMNVEV (reference sequence). This CDR3 region has 15 residues. Trimming removed 2 bases from V and 4 bases from J; junction bases left unmatched: 7. CDR3 nucleotides: TGTGCCAGCAGTTTAAGGGGGCCGAGCTCCTATGGCTACACCTTC. The encoded protein is CASSLRGPSSYGYTF.

This clonotype was counted a few times. The genes are TRBV5-5 and TRBJ1-1; 9 bases are shared with TRBD1. Looked up from germline, CDR1 is SGHKS and CDR2 is YYEKEE (reference sequence). The CDR3 runs to 15 residues. Trimming took 2 bases from V and 6 from J; bases not matched to a gene: 8. This chain's CDR3 is CASSLGGQGFSEAFF. The CDR3 region has the DNA TGTGCCAGCAGCTTAGGGGGACAGGGTTTCTCTGAAGCTTTCTTT. The whole variable domain, remainder taken from reference TRBV5-5 and TRBJ1-1, is DAGVTQSPTHLIKTRGQQVTLRCSPISGHKSVSWYQQVLGQGPQFIFQYYEKEERGRGNFPDRFSARQFPNYSSELNVNALLLGDSALYLCASSLGGQGFSEAFFGQGTRLTVV.